A single sample is the source of the 3 T cell receptor beta chains below, sequenced in a study of response to subunit inactivated influenza vaccine. TCRdb independently ran MiXCR on the RT-PCR reads; one entry per CDR3 protein. This sample has approximately 520,000 distinct CDR3 sequences; over 25% occur once, and the top ten carry under 2.5%. Material: CD4+ T cells sorted from PBMCs, obtained around 5 days after vaccination. These receptor sequences come from a man aged 50 or older who received an inactivated influenza vaccine.

A few counts support this clonotype. The V gene is TRBV6-5, the J gene TRBJ2-5; D unclear. Germline loops: CDR1 MNHEY, CDR2 SVGAGI. This CDR3 has 15 residues. V lost 5 bases, J lost 3 bases, and 16 bases lay in between. Written as DNA, the CDR3 is TGTGCCAGCAGTACTCCTTGGACGGTGGAAGAGACCCAGTACTTC. Protein sequence: CASSTPWTVEETQYF.

The chain uses TRBV20-1 and TRBJ2-7; D tentatively reads TRBD1 or TRBD2 (7 bases each). V was cut by 4 bases and J by 6 bases, with 22 bases left in between. The CDR3 contains 15 residues. CDR1 DFQATT and CDR2 SNEGSKA come from the germline V gene (reference sequence). CDR3 sequence: CSATGRGGGYPEQYF. CDR3 bases: TGCAGTGCTACCGGCAGGGGGGGCGGGTATCCCGAGCAGTACTTC.

The sample holds a few counts of this clonotype. In DNA, the CDR3 is TGTGCCAGCAGCCATGCCCGAAGGACGCGGGAGACGCAGTATTTT. As protein: CASSHARRTRETQYF. The rearrangement links TRBV14 to TRBJ2-3, with 7 bases aligning to TRBD2. Germline trimming cut 3 bases from V and 9 bases from J; bases unmatched to any gene: 12. CDR3 length: 15 amino acids. From germline, CDR1 is SGHDN and CDR2 FVKESK. Full variable domain (missing parts from reference TRBV14 and TRBJ2-3): EAGVTQFPSHSVIEKGQTVTLRCDPISGHDNLYWYRRVMGKEIKFLLHFVKESKQDESGMPNNRFLAERTGGTYSTLKVQPAELEDSGVYFCASSHARRTRETQYFGPGTRLTVL.